This TCR beta chain was recorded in a study of blood T cell repertoires in COVID-19 (dated by TCRdb to about 2020). About the investigation overall: Samples from collaborators originated in the United States, Italy and Spain and spanned both the acute and convalescent phases of COVID-19. The material from the prospective study consisted of cDNA or gDNA derived from T cells, B-cell-depleted T cells, or PBMCs. Subjects who had been exposed to COVID-19, were actively infected with it, or had recovered from it provided the deeply sampled blood TCRbeta repertoires that made up the dataset. The repertoires were released in a freely available public database intended as a resource for research on the immune response to SARS-CoV-2. The samples were drawn from two sources: the first 160 participants of the ongoing ImmuneRACE study, and 1,254 subjects contributed by 6 global collaborators. The sample metadata nearly always contained a de-identified subject ID, COVID-19 status, age in years and sex. Where HLA class I and class II types were available, the types were taken from metadata supplied by the sample provider, not from assay-based typing.

The immunoSEQ Assay, a bias-controlled multiplex PCR, was used to amplify TCRbeta CDR3 regions from genomic DNA. The study's processing was this. Nucleated cell counts per sample were estimated from amplification of reference gene primers within the assay. To quantify the absolute abundance of each unique TCRbeta CDR3 rearrangement, sequence reads were collapsed and filtered. For each sample, productive Simpson clonality was calculated by taking the square root of Simpson's diversity index across productive rearrangements. The table comes from immuneACCESS by way of TCRdb, which keeps in-frame sequences with V and J called. Part of the clones is missing from these tables; in studies checked, under half for an unresolved V gene and the rest for unknown reasons. V and J calls and clone size come straight from that table; D and trimming were deduced from the DNA. This sample comprises more than 85,000 clones, about 90% of them detected only once. Of the sample, 4% to 5.5% falls within the top ten clones.

As concerns this clone: Its cognate antigen has yet to be identified. No per-base quality is available; no much larger clone lies one base away.

The junction carries 11 bases between V and J, which are trimmed by 0 bases and 9 bases respectively. The CDR3 numbers 13 residues from cysteine through phenylalanine. Only the CDR3 part of the read is kept: 39 bases, read in frame from the first base. Via the germline V gene, CDR1 is SGHAT and CDR2 FQNNGV. Paper-wide results and their limitations: How much clinical and demographic metadata was included differed by source and by participant, and the metadata was provided uncurated.

One collaborating source in Seattle enrolled patients while the patients were actively infected and followed the patients over time throughout the course of disease. The collaborating institutions used their own protocols to collect whole blood in K2EDTA tubes. For TCRbeta analysis, collaborator samples were shipped as frozen whole blood, as isolated PBMCs, or as DNA extracted from either sample type. The sample taken for sequencing was peripheral blood. The chain is made from TRBV11-2 and TRBJ1-1, with the D gene not clear enough to name. The receptor's source is a woman in her forties or fifties with COVID-19, enrolled during active disease. The CDR3 reads CASSLDASLKAFF. The nucleotide sequence reads as follows: TGTGCCAGCAGCTTAGATGCGTCACTCAAAGCTTTCTTT.